This T cell receptor (beta chain) was captured by sequencing in a study of vaccination and CD4 T cells after COVID-19. Study context: The stimulus for the cells was overlapping spike peptides derived from SARS-CoV-2, HCoV-NL63, HCoV-OC43 and HCoV-229E.

Scientists ran DNA taken from cultured CD4+ T cells through the Oncomine TCR Beta short-read assay for sequencing. TCRdb processed the PCR reads anew with MiXCR; each CDR3 protein has one entry. In the table there are about 1,500 distinct CDR3 sequences, around 50% of which are singletons. Study findings and constraints: Only post-vaccination samples contained a median approximately 85% of the reactive clones in convalescent patients.

The sample's treatment: roughly 11-day PBMC culture with coronavirus spike peptide pools or control peptides (ViraFEST assay). These CD4+ T cells came from an unexposed donor, sampled before the COVID-19 pandemic (2011-2018). Antigen-specific T cells were expanded with peptide pools by ViraFEST, and TCRs were then sequenced. A remark on this clonotype: Its matching antigen is unknown.

V lost 6 bases, J lost 4 bases, and 8 bases stayed unmatched. The CDR3 has 15 amino acids. Germline V CDR1 and CDR2: SGDLS, YYNGEE. The TCR sequence derives from a human donor in good health. J is TRBJ2-3 and V is TRBV9, with TRBD2 matching 10 bases. The sequencing sample was made of CD4+ T cells from blood, cultured in vitro. The CDR3 protein is CASKGSGGASDTQYF. The CDR3 DNA reads as TGTGCCAGCAAGGGAAGCGGGGGGGCCTCAGATACGCAGTATTTT.